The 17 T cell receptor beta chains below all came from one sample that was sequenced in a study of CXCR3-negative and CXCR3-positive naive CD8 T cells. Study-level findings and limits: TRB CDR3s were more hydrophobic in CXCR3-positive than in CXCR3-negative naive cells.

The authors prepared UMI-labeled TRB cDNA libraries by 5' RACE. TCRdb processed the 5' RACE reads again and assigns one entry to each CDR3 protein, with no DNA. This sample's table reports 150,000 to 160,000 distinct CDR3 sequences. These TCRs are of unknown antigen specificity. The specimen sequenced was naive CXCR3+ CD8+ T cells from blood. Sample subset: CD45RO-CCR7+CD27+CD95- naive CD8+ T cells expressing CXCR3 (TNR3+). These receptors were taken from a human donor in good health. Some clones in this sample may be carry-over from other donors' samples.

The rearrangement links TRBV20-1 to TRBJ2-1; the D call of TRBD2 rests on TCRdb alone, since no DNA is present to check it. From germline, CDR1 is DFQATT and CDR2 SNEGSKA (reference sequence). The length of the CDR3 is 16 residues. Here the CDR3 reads CSAREIAGASYNEQFF.

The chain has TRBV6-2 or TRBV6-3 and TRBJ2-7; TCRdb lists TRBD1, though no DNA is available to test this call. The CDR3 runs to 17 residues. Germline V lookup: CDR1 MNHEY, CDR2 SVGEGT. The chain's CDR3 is CASSYGGGQGNFYEQYF.

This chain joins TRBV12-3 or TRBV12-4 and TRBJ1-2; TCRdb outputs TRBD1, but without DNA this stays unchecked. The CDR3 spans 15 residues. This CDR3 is CASSRGDGQLYGYTF.

CDR3 region: CASGDRGYYGYTF. The V gene is TRBV28, the J gene TRBJ1-2; TCRdb's assignment of TRBD1 cannot be checked, as there is no DNA. Germline CDR1 and CDR2: MDHEN and SYDVKM. The CDR3 runs 13 residues.

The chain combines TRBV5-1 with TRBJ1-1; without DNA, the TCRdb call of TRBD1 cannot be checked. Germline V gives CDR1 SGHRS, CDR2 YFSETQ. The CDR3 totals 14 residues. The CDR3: CASSATGADTEAFF. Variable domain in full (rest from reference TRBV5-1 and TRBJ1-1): KAGVTQTPRYLIKTRGQQVTLSCSPISGHRSVSWYQQTPGQGLQFLFEYFSETQRNKGNFPGRFSGRQFSNSRSEMNVSTLELGDSALYLCASSATGADTEAFFGQGTRLTVV.

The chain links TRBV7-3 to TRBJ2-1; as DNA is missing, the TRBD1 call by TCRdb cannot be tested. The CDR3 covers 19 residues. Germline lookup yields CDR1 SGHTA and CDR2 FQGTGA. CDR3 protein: CASSLRLGLGTGGMDEQFF.

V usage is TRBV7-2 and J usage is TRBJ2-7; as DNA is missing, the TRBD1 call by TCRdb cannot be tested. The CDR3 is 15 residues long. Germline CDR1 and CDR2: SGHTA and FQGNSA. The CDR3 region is CASSFGQGSSYEQYF.

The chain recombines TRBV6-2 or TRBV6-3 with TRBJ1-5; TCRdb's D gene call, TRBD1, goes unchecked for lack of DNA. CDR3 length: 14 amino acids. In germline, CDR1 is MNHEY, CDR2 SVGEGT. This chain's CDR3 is CASREGGGGQPQHF.

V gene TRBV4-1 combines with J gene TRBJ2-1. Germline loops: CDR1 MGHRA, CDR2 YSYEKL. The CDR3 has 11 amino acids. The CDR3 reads CASRQGNEQFF.

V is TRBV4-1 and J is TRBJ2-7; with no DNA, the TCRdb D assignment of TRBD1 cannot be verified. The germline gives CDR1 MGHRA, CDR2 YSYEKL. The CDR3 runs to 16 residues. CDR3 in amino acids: CASSQDSQQGAYEQYF.

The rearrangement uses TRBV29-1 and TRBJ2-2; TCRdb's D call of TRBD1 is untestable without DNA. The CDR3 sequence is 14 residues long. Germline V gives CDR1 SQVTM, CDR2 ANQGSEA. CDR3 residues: CSVRTGGLAGELFF.

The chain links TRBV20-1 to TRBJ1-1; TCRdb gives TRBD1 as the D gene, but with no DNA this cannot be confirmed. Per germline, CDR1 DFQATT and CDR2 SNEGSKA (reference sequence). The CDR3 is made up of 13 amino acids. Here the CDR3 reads CSAAPGLNTEAFF.

This CDR3 is CASSSPGTGSYEQYF. The chain recombines TRBV11-2 with TRBJ2-7; TCRdb's D gene call, TRBD1, goes unchecked for lack of DNA. Germline V lookup: CDR1 SGHAT, CDR2 FQNNGV. CDR3 length: 15 amino acids.

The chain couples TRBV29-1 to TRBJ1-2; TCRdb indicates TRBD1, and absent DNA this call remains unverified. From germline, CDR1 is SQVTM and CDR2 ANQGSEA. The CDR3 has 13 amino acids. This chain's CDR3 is CSAEDRGAYGYTF.

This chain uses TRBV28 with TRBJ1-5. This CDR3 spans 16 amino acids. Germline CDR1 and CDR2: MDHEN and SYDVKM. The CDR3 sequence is CASRTEPYQRNQPQHF.

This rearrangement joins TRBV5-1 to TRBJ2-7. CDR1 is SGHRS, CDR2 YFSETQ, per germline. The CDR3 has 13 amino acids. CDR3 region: CASSLDAYYEQYF.

CDR3 loop: CASSAGGRPSSYEQYF. The rearrangement links TRBV2 to TRBJ2-7; TCRdb lists TRBD1, though no DNA is available to test this call. The CDR3 has 16 residues. Germline loops: CDR1 SNHLY, CDR2 FYNNEI.